A selection of T cell receptor beta chains follows, all from one sample in a study of cytomegalovirus exposure and HLA in healthy donors. This table comes from immunoSEQ multiplex PCR, and its TCRdb copy is limited to in-frame clones, with some not included. The data show 90,000 to 130,000 clones, roughly 85% seen once. The sample taken for sequencing was PBMCs. The receptors were gathered from a young man in good health and CMV-seropositive. CDR3s include the opening cysteine and the closing phenylalanine or tryptophan. Each record gives: D gene, clone size, J gene, V gene, CDR3 DNA, CDR3 protein. The D gene is left open where the match is weak. Only part of the rows carry a size: once, few, many, or a class if the clone is expanded.

.,.,TRBJ2-7,TRBV5-1,TGCGCCAGCAGCTTGGTTCCGGGCTCGGGGAACGAGCAGTACTTC,CASSLVPGSGNEQYF
.,.,TRBJ2-7,TRBV6-6,TGTGCCAGCAGTTACGGTCAGGGGCTGCACGAGCAGTACTTC,CASSYGQGLHEQYF
.,few,TRBJ2-3,TRBV7-9,TGTTCCAGCAGCGCGTCCGATACGCAGTATTTT,CSSSASDTQYF
.,few,TRBJ2-1,TRBV28,TGTGCCAGCAGACGAGTCTACAATGAGCAGTTCTTC,CASRRVYNEQFF
TRBD1,.,TRBJ2-2,TRBV23-1,TGCGCCAGCAGTCAGGACAGGGAGAGCACCGGGGAGCTGTTTTTT,CASSQDRESTGELFF
.,.,TRBJ2-7,TRBV27,TGTGCCAGCAGTTTTACAGCCGCCTACGAGCAGTACTTC,CASSFTAAYEQYF
.,.,TRBJ1-3,TRBV5-1,TGCGCCAGCAGCTTATCTTCTGGAAACACCATATATTTT,CASSLSSGNTIYF
.,.,TRBJ1-1,TRBV27,TGTGCCAGCAGTGACCTCAGGGGAGGGGTGGCTGAAGCTTTCTTT,CASSDLRGGVAEAFF
TRBD1,.,TRBJ2-2,TRBV14,TGTGCCAGCAGCCAATGGGACAGAAAGCTGTTTTTT,CASSQWDRKLFF
.,.,TRBJ2-1,TRBV13,TGTGCCAGCAGCTTACCCGGTGCTGAGCAGTTCTTC,CASSLPGAEQFF
TRBD2,once,TRBJ2-1,TRBV15,TGTGCCACCAGCAGGGCTAGCGGCTCCTACAATGAGCAGTTCTTC,CATSRASGSYNEQFF
TRBD2,.,TRBJ2-1,TRBV11-1,TGTGCCAGCAGCACCGGGACTACTGGCCTCTACAATGAGCAGTTCTTC,CASSTGTTGLYNEQFF
.,.,TRBJ1-2,TRBV6-5,TGTGCCAGCAGTTACTCGATAGTCGAGCGCTACACCTTC,CASSYSIVERYTF
TRBD1,.,TRBJ2-2,TRBV5-1,TGCGCCAGCAGCCCCACGTCAGGACAGGGGGCGTCCGGGGAGCTGTTTTTT,CASSPTSGQGASGELFF
.,.,TRBJ1-1,TRBV6-6,TGTGCCAGCAGTTACTCGAACCCGGGTTGGGACACTGAAGCTTTCTTT,CASSYSNPGWDTEAFF
TRBD2,.,TRBJ2-1,TRBV6-1,TGTGCCAGCAGTGAAATAGAGGCGGGAGTCTACAATGAGCAGTTCTTC,CASSEIEAGVYNEQFF
TRBD2,.,TRBJ2-1,TRBV4-2,TGTGCCAGCAGCCAAGAGACTAGCGGGGGATACAATGAGCAGTTCTTC,CASSQETSGGYNEQFF
.,.,TRBJ1-6,TRBV5-1,TGCGCCAGCAGCTTGGCAGGGTTCCCACCCCTCCACTTT,CASSLAGFPPLHF
.,.,TRBJ2-2,TRBV6-1,TGTGCCAGCAACCTTCTCCAGGGTAACACCGGGGAGCTGTTTTTT,CASNLLQGNTGELFF